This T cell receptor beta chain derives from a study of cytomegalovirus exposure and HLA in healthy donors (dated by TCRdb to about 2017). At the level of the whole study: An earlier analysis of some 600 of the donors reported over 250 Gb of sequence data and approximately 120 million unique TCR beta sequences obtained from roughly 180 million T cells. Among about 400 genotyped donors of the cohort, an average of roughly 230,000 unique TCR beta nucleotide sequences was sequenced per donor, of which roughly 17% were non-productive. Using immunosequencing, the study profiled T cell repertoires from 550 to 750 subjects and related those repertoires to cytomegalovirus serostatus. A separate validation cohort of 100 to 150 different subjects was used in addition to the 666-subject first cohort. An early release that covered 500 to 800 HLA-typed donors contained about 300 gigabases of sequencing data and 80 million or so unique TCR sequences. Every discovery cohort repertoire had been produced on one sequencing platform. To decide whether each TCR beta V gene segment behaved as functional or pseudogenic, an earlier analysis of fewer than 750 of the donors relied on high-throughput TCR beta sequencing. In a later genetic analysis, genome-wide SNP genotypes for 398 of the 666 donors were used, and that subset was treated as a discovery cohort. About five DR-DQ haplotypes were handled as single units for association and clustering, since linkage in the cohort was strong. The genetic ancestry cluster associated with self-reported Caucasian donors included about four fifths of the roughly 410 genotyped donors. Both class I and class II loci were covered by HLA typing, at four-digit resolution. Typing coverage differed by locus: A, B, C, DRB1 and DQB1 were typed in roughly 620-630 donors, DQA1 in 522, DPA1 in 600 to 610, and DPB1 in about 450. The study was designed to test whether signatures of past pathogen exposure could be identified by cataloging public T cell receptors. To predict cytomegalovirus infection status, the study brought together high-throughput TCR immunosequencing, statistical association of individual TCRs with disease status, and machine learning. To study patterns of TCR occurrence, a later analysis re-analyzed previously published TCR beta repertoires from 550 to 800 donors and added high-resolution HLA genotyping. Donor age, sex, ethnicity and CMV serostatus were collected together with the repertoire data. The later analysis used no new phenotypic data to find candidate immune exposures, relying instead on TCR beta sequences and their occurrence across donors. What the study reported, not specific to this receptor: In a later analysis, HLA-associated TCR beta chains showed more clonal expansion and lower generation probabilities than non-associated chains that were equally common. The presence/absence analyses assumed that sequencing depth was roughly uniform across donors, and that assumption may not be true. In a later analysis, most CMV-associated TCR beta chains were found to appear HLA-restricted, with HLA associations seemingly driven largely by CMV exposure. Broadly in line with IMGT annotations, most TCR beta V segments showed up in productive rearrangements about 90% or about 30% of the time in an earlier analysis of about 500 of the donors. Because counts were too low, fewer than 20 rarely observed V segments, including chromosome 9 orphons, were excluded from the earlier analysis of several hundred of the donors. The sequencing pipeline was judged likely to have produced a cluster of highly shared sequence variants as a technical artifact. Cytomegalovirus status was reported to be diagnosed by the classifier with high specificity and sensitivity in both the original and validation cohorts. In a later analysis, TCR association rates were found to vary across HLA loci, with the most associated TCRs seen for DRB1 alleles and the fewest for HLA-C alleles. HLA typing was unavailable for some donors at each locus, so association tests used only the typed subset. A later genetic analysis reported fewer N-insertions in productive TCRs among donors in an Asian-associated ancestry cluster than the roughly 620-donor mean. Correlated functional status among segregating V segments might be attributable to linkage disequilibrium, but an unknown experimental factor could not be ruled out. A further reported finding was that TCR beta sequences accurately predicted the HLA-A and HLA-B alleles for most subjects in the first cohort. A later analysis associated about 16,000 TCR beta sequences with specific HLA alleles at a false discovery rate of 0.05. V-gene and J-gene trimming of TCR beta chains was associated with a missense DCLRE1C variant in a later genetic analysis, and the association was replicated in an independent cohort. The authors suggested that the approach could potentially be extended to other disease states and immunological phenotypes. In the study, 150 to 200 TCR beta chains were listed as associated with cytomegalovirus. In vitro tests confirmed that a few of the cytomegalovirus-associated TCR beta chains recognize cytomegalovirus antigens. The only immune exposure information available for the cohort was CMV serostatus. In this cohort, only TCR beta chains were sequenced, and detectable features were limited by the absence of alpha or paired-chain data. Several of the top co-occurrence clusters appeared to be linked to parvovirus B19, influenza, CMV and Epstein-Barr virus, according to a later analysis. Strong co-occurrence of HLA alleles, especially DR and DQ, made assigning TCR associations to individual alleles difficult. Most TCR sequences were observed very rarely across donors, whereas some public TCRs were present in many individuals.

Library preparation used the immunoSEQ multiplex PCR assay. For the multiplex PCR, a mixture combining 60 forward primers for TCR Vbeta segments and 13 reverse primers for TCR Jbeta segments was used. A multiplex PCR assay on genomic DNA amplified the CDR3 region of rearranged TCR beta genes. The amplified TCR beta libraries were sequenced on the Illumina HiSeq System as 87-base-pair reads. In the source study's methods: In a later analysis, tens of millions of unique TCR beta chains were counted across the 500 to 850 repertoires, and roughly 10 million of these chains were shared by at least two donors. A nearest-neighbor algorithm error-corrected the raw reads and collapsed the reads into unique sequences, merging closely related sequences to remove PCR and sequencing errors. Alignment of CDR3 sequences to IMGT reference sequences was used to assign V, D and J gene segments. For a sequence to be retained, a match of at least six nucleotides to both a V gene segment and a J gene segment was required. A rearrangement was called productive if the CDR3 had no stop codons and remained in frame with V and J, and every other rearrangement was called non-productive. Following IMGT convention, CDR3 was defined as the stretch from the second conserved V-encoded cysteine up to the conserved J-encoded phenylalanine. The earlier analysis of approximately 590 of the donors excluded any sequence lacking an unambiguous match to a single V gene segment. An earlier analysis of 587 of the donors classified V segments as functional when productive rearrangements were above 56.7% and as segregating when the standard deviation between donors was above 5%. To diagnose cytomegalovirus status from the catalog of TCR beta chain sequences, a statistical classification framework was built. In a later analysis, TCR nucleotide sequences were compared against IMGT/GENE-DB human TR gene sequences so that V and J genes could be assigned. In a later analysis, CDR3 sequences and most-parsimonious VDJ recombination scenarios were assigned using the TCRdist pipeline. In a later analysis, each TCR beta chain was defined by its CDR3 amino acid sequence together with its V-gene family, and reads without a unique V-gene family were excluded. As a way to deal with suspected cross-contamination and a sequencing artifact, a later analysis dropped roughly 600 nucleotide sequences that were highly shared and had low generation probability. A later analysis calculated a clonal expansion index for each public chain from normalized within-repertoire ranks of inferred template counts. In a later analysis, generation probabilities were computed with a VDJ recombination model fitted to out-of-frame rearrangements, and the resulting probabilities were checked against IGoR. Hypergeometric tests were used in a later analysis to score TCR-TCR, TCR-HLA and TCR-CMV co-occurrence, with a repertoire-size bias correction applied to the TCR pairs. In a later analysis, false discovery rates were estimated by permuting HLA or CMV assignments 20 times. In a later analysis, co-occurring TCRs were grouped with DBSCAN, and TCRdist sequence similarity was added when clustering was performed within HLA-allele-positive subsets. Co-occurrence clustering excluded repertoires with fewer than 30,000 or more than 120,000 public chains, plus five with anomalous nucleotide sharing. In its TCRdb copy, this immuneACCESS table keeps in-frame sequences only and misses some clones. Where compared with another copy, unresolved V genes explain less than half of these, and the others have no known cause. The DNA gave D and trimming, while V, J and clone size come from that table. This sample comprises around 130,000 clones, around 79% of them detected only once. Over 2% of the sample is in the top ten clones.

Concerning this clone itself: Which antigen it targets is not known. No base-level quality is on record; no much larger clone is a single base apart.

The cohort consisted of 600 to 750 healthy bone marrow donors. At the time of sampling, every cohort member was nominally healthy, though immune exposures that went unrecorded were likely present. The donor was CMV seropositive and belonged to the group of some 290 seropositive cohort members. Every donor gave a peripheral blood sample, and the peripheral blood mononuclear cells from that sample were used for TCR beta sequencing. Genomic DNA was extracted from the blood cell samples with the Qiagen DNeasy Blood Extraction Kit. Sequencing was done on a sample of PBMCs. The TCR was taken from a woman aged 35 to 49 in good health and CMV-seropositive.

The CDR3 corresponds to CASSLSTIGKPPGYTDTQYF. The DNA sequence is as follows: TGTGCCAGCAGTTTATCCACAATCGGGAAGCCTCCAGGCTACACAGATACGCAGTATTTT. The receptor chain draws on TRBV28 and TRBJ2-3; TRBD2 might be the D gene, on 5 matching bases. CDR1 and CDR2 are read off the germline V gene as MDHEN and SYDVKM. V loses 1 base of germline sequence and J loses 2 bases, and the interval between the two ends is 25 bases. There are 20 amino acids in the CDR3, from cysteine to phenylalanine inclusive. The DNA shown is the 60-base CDR3, in frame from base 1.